This T cell receptor (beta chain) was captured by sequencing in a study of T cells in Graves' hyperthyroidism and ophthalmopathy. From RNA transcripts, TCR beta CDR3 regions were amplified. The TCR CDR3 first-round RT-PCR relied on the HTBI primer set. One entry per CDR3 protein results from TCRdb running MiXCR on the multiplex PCR reads. The profile shows over 500,000 distinct CDR3 sequences, around 50% of them singletons. V shed 3 bases, J shed 3 bases, and the junction held 9 bases outside the gene matches. Per germline, CDR1 WSHSY and CDR2 SAAADI. The CDR3 is 16 residues long. This chain joins TRBV10-2 and TRBJ2-7; 9 bases are shared with TRBD1. The sequenced material came from peripheral blood or thyroid tissue (not recorded which). This clonotype was obtained from an adult woman with Graves' disease, either hyperthyroidism or ophthalmopathy (not recorded which). CDR3 sequence reads: CASSDATGTGRYEQYF. The CDR3 DNA sequence: TGCGCCAGCAGTGACGCAACCGGGACAGGGCGCTACGAGCAGTACTTC.